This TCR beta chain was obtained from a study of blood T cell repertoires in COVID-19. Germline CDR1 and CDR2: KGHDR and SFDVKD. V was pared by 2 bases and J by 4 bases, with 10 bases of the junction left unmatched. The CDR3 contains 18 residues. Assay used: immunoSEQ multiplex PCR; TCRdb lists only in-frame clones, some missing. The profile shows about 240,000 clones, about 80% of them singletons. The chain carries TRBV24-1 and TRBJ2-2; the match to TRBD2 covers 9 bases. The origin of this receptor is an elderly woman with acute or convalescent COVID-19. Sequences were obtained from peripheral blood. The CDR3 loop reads CATSDSRGGTWGTGELFF. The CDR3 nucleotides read TGTGCCACCAGTGATTCGCGGGGGGGCACTTGGGGCACCGGGGAGCTGTTTTTT.